The rows below give T cell receptor beta chains drawn from one sample of a study of early T cells in non-severe SARS-CoV-2 infection. TCRdb analysed the 5' RACE reads with MiXCR anew, one entry per CDR3 protein. The sample shows approximately 39,000 distinct CDR3 sequences, about 9.3% of them seen only once. Sequences were obtained from whole blood. These TCRs come from an adult who was a healthcare worker with PCR-confirmed SARS-CoV-2 infection or an uninfected control (not recorded which). CDR3s include the opening cysteine and the closing phenylalanine or tryptophan. The order of the fields is clone size, J gene, V gene, D gene, CDR3 DNA, CDR3 protein. The D gene is left open where the match is weak. Only part of the rows carry a size: once, few, many, or a class if the clone is expanded.

many TRBJ2-6 TRBV29-1 . TGCAGCGCACAGGGCTCTGGGGCCAACGTCCTGACTTTC CSAQGSGANVLTF
few TRBJ1-5 TRBV7-9 . TGTGCCAGCAGCTCCCAAGAGGGTATACAGCCCCAGCATTTT CASSSQEGIQPQHF
few TRBJ1-2 TRBV11-2 . TGTGCCAGCAGCTTAGAACGGACAGACTATGGCTACACCTTC CASSLERTDYGYTF
many TRBJ2-3 TRBV27 TRBD2 TGTGCCAGCAGTTTAAGGCGGCTGGGGGGGTATACGCAGTATTTT CASSLRRLGGYTQYF
few TRBJ1-1 TRBV6-2/TRBV6-3 . TGTGCCAGCAGTTACCCCCATAACACTGAAGCTTTCTTT CASSYPHNTEAFF
few TRBJ1-1 TRBV28 . TGTGCCACCTTCCGAGTCGGGGCGACGAACACTGAAGCTTTCTTT CATFRVGATNTEAFF
once TRBJ2-3 TRBV28 . TGTGCCAGCAGGAGAGGGGCAGGGGATACGCAGTATTTT CASRRGAGDTQYF
once TRBJ2-7 TRBV7-2 . TGTGCCAGCAGCTTGGACGGGGGCGGTGTATACGAGCAGTACTTC CASSLDGGGVYEQYF
many TRBJ2-3 TRBV6-6 TRBD1 TGTGCCAGCAGCCCCCCGGGACAGGGGTCAGATACGCAGTATTTT CASSPPGQGSDTQYF
few TRBJ2-1 TRBV4-3 TRBD2 TGCGCCAGCAGCCAAGATCGCCTAGCGGGGTTAAGCTCCTACAATGAGCAGTTCTTC CASSQDRLAGLSSYNEQFF
many TRBJ2-1 TRBV29-1 . TGCAGCGTTGACAGAAGCTCCTACAATGAGCAGTTCTTC CSVDRSSYNEQFF
. TRBJ2-1 TRBV29-1 . TGCAGCGGGTGGGACAATGAGCAGTTCTTC CSGWDNEQFF
few TRBJ2-1 TRBV2 . TGTGCCAGCAGCGTAGAAAACAATGAGCAGTTCTTC CASSVENNEQFF
. TRBJ1-2 TRBV3-1 . TGTGCCAGCAGCCCCGTCGACGCCAGGGGCGAGTATGGCTACACCTTC CASSPVDARGEYGYTF
few TRBJ2-6 TRBV6-5 . TGTGCCAGCAGTTTAGGTAGAAACAACGTCCTGACTTTC CASSLGRNNVLTF
many TRBJ1-1 TRBV12-3/TRBV12-4 . TGTGCCAGCAGTTTCCGGCCGCAGAACACTGAAGCTTTCTTT CASSFRPQNTEAFF
. TRBJ1-2 TRBV21-1 . TGTGCCAGCATATCAAGACACTATGGCTACACCTTC CASISRHYGYTF
. TRBJ2-7 TRBV29-1 . TGCAGCGTTGAATTAGTCGACGGGTCGGACGAGCAGTACTTC CSVELVDGSDEQYF
. TRBJ2-3 TRBV5-1 . TGCGCCAGCAGCTTGGTGCTCCCCGGAGGGACAGATACGCAGTATTTT CASSLVLPGGTDTQYF
few TRBJ2-7 TRBV3-1 TRBD2 TGTGCCAGCAGCCAAGGCCTAGCGGGGGGCTACGAGCAGTACTTC CASSQGLAGGYEQYF
many TRBJ2-5 TRBV20-1 TRBD1 TGCAGTGGCAACAGGGGGATCCAAGAGACCCAGTACTTC CSGNRGIQETQYF
few TRBJ2-1 TRBV9 . TGTGCCAGCAGCATAGAGTGGGTTGCCTCTCATGAGCAGTTCTTC CASSIEWVASHEQFF
many TRBJ2-1 TRBV5-6 . TGTGCCAGCAGCTTGTGGGGCCAGTTCGTTGAGCAGTTCTTC CASSLWGQFVEQFF
many TRBJ1-2 TRBV7-9 TRBD1 TGTGCCAGCAGCCCCCCCGGACAGGGGTACAACTATGGCTACACCTTC CASSPPGQGYNYGYTF
many TRBJ2-3 TRBV7-2 TRBD2 TGTGCCAGCAGCACGAGGACTAGCGGGGGGCCGGATACGCAGTATTTT CASSTRTSGGPDTQYF
many TRBJ1-5 TRBV6-1 TRBD1 TGTGCCAGCAGTGAGGAGGAGGGGGCCGGCAATCAGCCCCAGCATTTT CASSEEEGAGNQPQHF
. TRBJ1-6 TRBV28 . TGTGCCAGCAGTCGGGACTTAAGCTCCTATAATTCACCCCTCCACTTT CASSRDLSSYNSPLHF
many TRBJ2-2 TRBV19 TRBD1 TGTGCCAGTACGTGGACAGGGGACACCGGGGAGCTGTTTTTT CASTWTGDTGELFF
. TRBJ2-5 TRBV5-5 TRBD1 TGTGCCACCGAGCCCGGCGAGGACAGGGGTTTGGAGACCCAGTACTTC CATEPGEDRGLETQYF
many TRBJ2-3 TRBV9 TRBD2 TGTGCCAGCAGCGTCGGACTAGCGGGTACAGATACGCAGTATTTT CASSVGLAGTDTQYF
. TRBJ1-2 TRBV7-9 . TGTGCCAGCAGCTTAGTTGTGCCCCGTGATGGCTACACCTTC CASSLVVPRDGYTF
many TRBJ2-3 TRBV4-3 . TGCGCCAGCAGCCAAGAAGGCCGCGGAGGCACAGATACGCAGTATTTT CASSQEGRGGTDTQYF
many TRBJ2-7 TRBV4-1 TRBD1 TGCGCCAGCAGCCACCCAGACAGGGCCTCCTACGAGCAGTACTTC CASSHPDRASYEQYF
. TRBJ2-7 TRBV6-6 TRBD1 TGTGCCAGCAGTTACTCCACCAGGGGGAAGACCTACGAGCAGTACTTC CASSYSTRGKTYEQYF
many TRBJ2-1 TRBV20-1 TRBD1 TGCAGTGCAGAGGACAGGGGGGTACCAAATGAGCAGTTCTTC CSAEDRGVPNEQFF
many TRBJ1-1 TRBV20-1 . TGCAGTGCGAGAAAAGGGGACACTGAAGCTTTCTTT CSARKGDTEAFF
. TRBJ1-2 TRBV29-1 . TGCAGCGTTGACGCGGGAGAAAGTTATGGCTACACCTTC CSVDAGESYGYTF
many TRBJ2-3 TRBV6-5 . TGTGCCAGCAGTGCAGCCCAAGGGTTGGGGATCACAGATACGCAGTATTTT CASSAAQGLGITDTQYF
. TRBJ2-3 TRBV6-2/TRBV6-3 . TGTGCCAGCAGTGCCAAAGAATCAGATACGCAGTATTTT CASSAKESDTQYF
many TRBJ1-5 TRBV20-1 . TGCAGTGCTCAGACACGGAATAGCAATCAGCCCCAGCATTTT CSAQTRNSNQPQHF
many TRBJ1-1 TRBV6-5 TRBD1 TGTGCCAGCAGGCGAACAGGGGCCGAAGCTTTCTTT CASRRTGAEAFF
. TRBJ2-5 TRBV7-7 . TGTGCCAGCAGCGAGGTGGGGGGGCTCGGAGAGACCCAGTACTTC CASSEVGGLGETQYF